This is a list of T cell receptor beta chains from one sample in a study of PD-1 blockade in classical Hodgkin lymphoma. Some clones are missing from TCRdb's copy, which holds only in-frame ones; the method was immunoSEQ multiplex PCR. The sample includes about 51,000 clones, about 80% of them seen just once. Sequenced material: peripheral blood mononuclear cells (PBMCs), taken before the fourth cycle of nivolumab. The receptors stem from a human donor with classical Hodgkin lymphoma. CDR3s include the opening cysteine and the closing phenylalanine or tryptophan. Fields, in order: D gene, J gene, clone size, V gene, CDR3 protein, CDR3 DNA. The D gene is left open where the match is weak. The size field is filled for only some rows; it gives once, few, many or a size class.

NA	TRBJ1-1	NA	TRBV2	CASSVSTSGAFF	TGTGCCAGCAGTGTTTCCACCAGCGGGGCTTTCTTT
NA	TRBJ1-1	NA	TRBV11-3	CASSLQGFDTEAFF	TGTGCCAGCAGCTTACAGGGCTTTGACACTGAAGCTTTCTTT
TRBD2	TRBJ2-6	NA	TRBV25-1	CASRDGGDGANVLTF	TGTGCCAGCAGAGACGGGGGGGATGGGGCCAACGTCCTGACTTTC
NA	TRBJ2-7	NA	TRBV18	CASSPWGGALQYF	TGTGCCAGCTCACCCTGGGGGGGCGCACTGCAGTACTTC
TRBD2	TRBJ2-1	NA	TRBV11-2	CASSLLSGRALYNEQFF	TGTGCCAGCAGCTTACTTAGCGGGAGGGCTCTCTACAATGAGCAGTTCTTC
NA	TRBJ2-1	NA	TRBV7-2	CASVEGMMRNEQFF	TGTGCCAGCGTGGAGGGAATGATGAGGAATGAGCAGTTCTTC
NA	TRBJ1-1	NA	TRBV5-4	CASSFDRLNTEAFF	TGTGCCAGCAGCTTCGACCGCCTGAACACTGAAGCTTTCTTT
NA	TRBJ1-5	NA	TRBV13	CASSLGGYQPQHF	TGTGCCAGCAGCTTAGGCGGCTATCAGCCCCAGCATTTT
NA	TRBJ1-1	NA	TRBV7-2	CASSSQGGSEAFF	TGTGCCAGCAGCTCACAGGGAGGCTCTGAAGCTTTCTTT
NA	TRBJ1-3	NA	TRBV7-3	CASSLTAAPGNTIYF	TGTGCCAGCAGCTTAACGGCAGCCCCTGGAAACACCATATATTTT
TRBD2	TRBJ2-3	NA	TRBV9	CASSVGGGEGADTQYF	TGTGCCAGCAGCGTAGGGGGAGGGGAAGGTGCAGATACGCAGTATTTT
TRBD1	TRBJ1-4	once	TRBV7-9	CASSLGGGQTATNEKLFF	TGTGCCAGCAGCTTAGGAGGGGGACAGACGGCAACTAATGAAAAACTGTTTTTT
NA	TRBJ1-6	NA	TRBV7-2	CASSFPLGGNGGSPLHF	TGTGCCAGCAGCTTCCCCTTGGGGGGAAACGGGGGGTCACCCCTCCACTTT
NA	TRBJ2-7	few	TRBV5-5	CASSLGVVAGYGEQYF	TGTGCCAGCAGCTTGGGGGTTGTGGCAGGGTATGGCGAGCAGTACTTC
NA	TRBJ2-7	NA	TRBV19	CASSFGSSTPTYEQYF	TGTGCCAGTAGTTTCGGTTCTAGCACCCCAACCTACGAGCAGTACTTC
TRBD1	TRBJ2-7	NA	TRBV29-1	CRSFTGDHEQYF	TGCAGGTCCTTCACAGGGGACCACGAGCAGTACTTC
TRBD2	TRBJ2-3	NA	TRBV6-5	CATRLAGTDTQYF	TGTGCCACCAGACTAGCGGGGACAGATACGCAGTATTTT
TRBD2	TRBJ2-7	few	TRBV29-1	CSVLAGGREQYF	TGCAGCGTGCTAGCGGGGGGGCGGGAGCAGTACTTC
TRBD2	TRBJ2-1	NA	TRBV10-2	CASSEVAGGRGKYNEQFF	TGCGCCAGCAGTGAAGTAGCGGGGGGCCGGGGGAAATACAATGAGCAGTTCTTC
NA	TRBJ1-1	NA	TRBV25-1	CASSEGTDHTEAFF	TGTGCCAGCAGTGAGGGGACGGACCACACTGAAGCTTTCTTT
NA	TRBJ1-3	NA	TRBV10-3	CAISESNPGAAAGNTIYF	TGTGCCATCAGTGAGTCGAATCCAGGTGCCGCGGCTGGAAACACCATATATTTT
NA	TRBJ2-7	NA	TRBV10-3	CAISAIKGALSSYEQYF	TGTGCCATCAGTGCGATTAAAGGCGCCCTTAGCTCCTACGAGCAGTACTTC
NA	TRBJ1-2	NA	TRBV21-1	CASSNGDVPSSW	TGTGCCAGCAGCAACGGAGACGTACCTAGTTCTTGG
NA	TRBJ2-7	NA	TRBV2	CATSRSGYEQYF	TGTGCCACCTCTCGAAGCGGCTACGAGCAGTACTTC